These 16 T cell receptor beta chains came from one sample sequenced in a study of T cell responses to AZD1222 COVID-19 vaccine. Here immunoSEQ multiplex PCR was the method, and the copy in TCRdb shows in-frame clones only, minus some. Of about 93,000 clones in the sample, roughly 90% were seen once. The sequenced sample was peripheral blood, obtained on day 0 of MenACWY control vaccination. The origin of the receptors is an adult in good health.

The CDR3 reads CASSRRDSSGNTIYF. Written as DNA, the CDR3 is TGTGCCAGCAGTCGCCGGGACAGCTCTGGAAACACCATATATTTT. This chain uses TRBV6-5 with TRBJ1-3, with 7 positions matching TRBD1. Germline V gives CDR1 MNHEY, CDR2 SVGAGI. The CDR3 has 15 residues. V shed 5 bases, J shed 0 bases, and the junction held 4 bases outside the gene matches.

The rearrangement uses TRBV11-2 and TRBJ1-2; D is uncertain. Looked up from germline, CDR1 is SGHAT and CDR2 is FQNNGV. V shed 1 base and J shed 2 bases, with 11 bases lying between them. CDR3 length equals 15 residues. The CDR3 DNA sequence: TGTGCCAGCAGCTTAGCCGTTACAAACAACTATGGCTACACCTTC. Its translation is CASSLAVTNNYGYTF.

The J gene is TRBJ1-2, the V gene TRBV28; tentatively, D is TRBD1 (6 bases). CDR3 length: 16 amino acids. V was shortened by 6 bases and J by 6 bases, with 23 bases between the two germline ends. CDR1 and CDR2 from the germline V gene are MDHEN and SYDVKM. The CDR3 reads CASRDGGDWGRNGYTF. The CDR3 DNA reads TGTGCCAGCAGGGATGGGGGTGATTGGGGGCGTAATGGCTACACCTTC.

V usage is TRBV30 and J usage is TRBJ1-6; possibly TRBD1 for D (6 bases). The CDR3 loop spans 14 amino acids. CDR1 is GTSNPN and CDR2 is SVGIG in the germline V gene (reference sequence). Trimming cost V 2 bases and J 6 bases, with 11 bases left between them. In DNA, the CDR3 is TGTGCCTGGAGTCACGGGACACCTAATTCACCCCTCCACTTT. As protein: CAWSHGTPNSPLHF.

The chain has TRBV27 and TRBJ1-1; D is ambiguous. The germline CDR1 and CDR2 sequences are MNHEY and SMNVEV (reference sequence). The length of the CDR3 is 13 residues. Trimming took 2 bases from V and 1 from J, leaving 5 bases between them. The CDR3: CASSLTPNTEAFF. The CDR3 nucleotides read TGTGCCAGCAGTTTAACACCGAACACTGAAGCTTTCTTT.

This clone was counted only a few times. The chain employs TRBV11-2 and TRBJ2-1, with D possibly being TRBD2 (5 bases). The CDR3 has 14 residues. Germline CDR1 and CDR2: SGHAT and FQNNGV. Trimming pared 5 bases from V and 9 bases from J, leaving 17 bases between. Here the CDR3 reads CASSPAEVMIEQFF. The CDR3 DNA reads TGTGCCAGCAGCCCGGCGGAGGTGATGATTGAGCAGTTCTTC.

V usage is TRBV4-3 and J usage is TRBJ1-5; TRBD1 aligns across 7 bases. Germline V gives CDR1 LGHNA, CDR2 YSLEER. V trimming: 1 base; J trimming: 6 bases; junction bases outside the gene matches: 6. The CDR3 is 15 amino acids. CDR3 bases: TGCGCCAGCAGCCAAGCCCGACAGGGAACTCAGCCCCAGCATTTT. This encodes CASSQARQGTQPQHF.

The CDR3 loop is CASSRDRGVQPQHF. CDR3 coding DNA: TGCGCCAGCAGCCGGGACAGGGGGGTTCAGCCCCAGCATTTT. The V and J genes are TRBV4-3 and TRBJ1-5, with 11 bases aligning to TRBD1. Germline V gives CDR1 LGHNA, CDR2 YSLEER. V shed 4 bases and J 6 bases; nucleotides not matched to a gene: 2. The CDR3 has 14 residues.

The V call is TRBV11-2, the J call TRBJ2-1, with D unresolved. V lost 0 bases, J lost 0 bases, and 6 bases lay in between. The CDR3 covers 15 residues. Germline CDR1 SGHAT, CDR2 FQNNGV. The CDR3 spells CASSLEGYSYNEQFF. The DNA for the CDR3 is TGTGCCAGCAGCTTAGAAGGGTACTCCTACAATGAGCAGTTCTTC.

A few counts support this clone. The chain combines TRBV10-1 with TRBJ1-5; D is possibly TRBD1 (5 bases). Germline CDR1 is WNHNN and CDR2 is SYGVQD (reference sequence). The CDR3 contains 19 residues. Trimming left V 6 bases short and J 2 bases short, with 26 bases between. CDR3 sequence: CASRIPGPVPLGGNQPQHF. For the CDR3, the DNA is TGCGCCAGCAGGATTCCGGGGCCAGTACCATTGGGGGGCAATCAGCCCCAGCATTTT.

This clone was counted once. V usage is TRBV19 and J usage is TRBJ1-5; no reliable D call. CDR1 and CDR2 (germline): LNHDA, SQIVND (reference sequence). This CDR3 is 14 amino acids long. V was shortened by 2 bases and J by 5 bases, with 10 bases between the two germline ends. CDR3 nucleotides: TGTGCCAGTAGTATAAGGGATATCGATCAGCCCCAGCATTTT. Translating it yields CASSIRDIDQPQHF.

The chain is built from TRBV18 and TRBJ1-5; D ambiguous. Looked up from germline, CDR1 is KGHSH and CDR2 is LQKENI. CDR3 size: 14 residues. Trimming took off 6 bases at V and 5 bases at J, with 14 bases between the two ends. The CDR3 spells CASSHSRPDQPQHF. The CDR3, as DNA: TGTGCCAGCTCCCACTCGCGCCCGGATCAGCCCCAGCATTTT. Full variable domain (remainder filled in from reference TRBV18 and TRBJ1-5): NAGVMQNPRHLVRRRGQEARLRCSPMKGHSHVYWYRQLPEEGLKFMVYLQKENIIDESGMPKERFSAEFPKEGPSILRIQQVVRGDSAAYFCASSHSRPDQPQHFGDGTRLSIL.

The CDR3 spells CASSSAGGLNTEAFF. DNA for the CDR3: TGTGCCAGCAGCTCCGCAGGGGGGTTGAACACTGAAGCTTTCTTT. V is TRBV7-2 and J is TRBJ1-1, with 7 bases lining up with TRBD1. The CDR3 covers 15 residues. With 4 bases clipped from V and 0 bases from J, the junction kept 5 bases outside the gene matches. Germline V CDR1 and CDR2: SGHTA, FQGNSA.

The DNA for the CDR3 is TGTGCCTGGAGTGTCTTAAATTCACCCCTCCACTTT. Its protein product is CAWSVLNSPLHF. The rearrangement joins TRBV30 to TRBJ1-6, with D hard to call. Trimming removed 0 bases from V and 7 bases from J, with 4 bases in between. The CDR3 totals 12 residues. Germline CDR1 GTSNPN, CDR2 SVGIG (reference sequence). Together with reference TRBV30 and TRBJ1-6, the CDR3 gives the full variable domain: SQTIHQWPATLVQPVGSPLSLECTVEGTSNPNLYWYRQAAGRGLQLLFYSVGIGQISSEVPQNLSASRPQDRQFILSSKKLLLSDSGFYLCAWSVLNSPLHFGNGTRLTVT.

The V call is TRBV27, the J call TRBJ2-7; 10 positions agree with TRBD2. This CDR3 comprises 14 residues. Germline V lookup: CDR1 MNHEY, CDR2 SMNVEV (reference sequence). Germline trimming cut 7 bases from V and 4 bases from J; bases unmatched to any gene: 7. The CDR3: CASNQRGGQYEQYF. Here the CDR3 DNA reads TGTGCCAGCAACCAGCGGGGGGGCCAATACGAGCAGTACTTC.

The J gene is TRBJ2-3, the V gene TRBV30; 8 bases agree with TRBD2. CDR3 length: 14 amino acids. V shed 4 bases, J shed 6 bases, and the junction held 9 bases outside the gene matches. Looked up from germline, CDR1 is GTSNPN and CDR2 is SVGIG (reference sequence). The CDR3 nucleotides read TGTGCCTGGACCCCGGGACTAGGTATCGATACGCAGTATTTT. This codes for CAWTPGLGIDTQYF.